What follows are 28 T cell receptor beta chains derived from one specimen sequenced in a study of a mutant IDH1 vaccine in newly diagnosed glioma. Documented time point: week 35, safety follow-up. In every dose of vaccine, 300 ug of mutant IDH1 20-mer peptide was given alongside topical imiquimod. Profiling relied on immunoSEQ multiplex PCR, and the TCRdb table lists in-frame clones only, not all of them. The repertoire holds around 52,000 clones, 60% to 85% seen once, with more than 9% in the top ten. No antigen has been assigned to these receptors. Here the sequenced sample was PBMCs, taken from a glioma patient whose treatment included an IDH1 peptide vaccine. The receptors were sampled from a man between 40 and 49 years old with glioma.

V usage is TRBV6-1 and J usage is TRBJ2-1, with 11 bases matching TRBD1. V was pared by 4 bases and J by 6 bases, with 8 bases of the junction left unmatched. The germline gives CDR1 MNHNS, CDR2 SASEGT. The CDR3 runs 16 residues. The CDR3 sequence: CASSAPSDRGRNEQFF. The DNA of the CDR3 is TGTGCCAGCAGTGCCCCTTCGGACAGGGGGCGCAATGAGCAGTTCTTC.

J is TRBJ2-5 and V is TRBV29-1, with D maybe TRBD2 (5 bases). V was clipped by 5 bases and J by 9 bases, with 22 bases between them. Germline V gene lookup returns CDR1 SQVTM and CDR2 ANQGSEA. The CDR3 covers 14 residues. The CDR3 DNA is TGCAGCGTTCAGTGGGCTCAGGTCCCCGGGGCCCAGTACTTC. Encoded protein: CSVQWAQVPGAQYF.

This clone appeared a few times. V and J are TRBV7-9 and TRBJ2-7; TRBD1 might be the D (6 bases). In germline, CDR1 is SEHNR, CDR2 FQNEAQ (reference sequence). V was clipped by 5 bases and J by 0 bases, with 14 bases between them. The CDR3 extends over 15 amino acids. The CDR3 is CASSPTGYVSYEQYV. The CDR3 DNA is TGTGCCAGCAGCCCGACAGGTTATGTCTCCTACGAGCAGTACGTC.

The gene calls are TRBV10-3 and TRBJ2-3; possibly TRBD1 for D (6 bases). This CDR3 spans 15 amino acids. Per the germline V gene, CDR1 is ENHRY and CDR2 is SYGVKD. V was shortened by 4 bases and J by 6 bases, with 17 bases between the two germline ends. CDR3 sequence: CAISVESGAEDTQYF. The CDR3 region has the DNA TGTGCCATCAGTGTTGAGTCAGGGGCGGAGGATACGCAGTATTTT.

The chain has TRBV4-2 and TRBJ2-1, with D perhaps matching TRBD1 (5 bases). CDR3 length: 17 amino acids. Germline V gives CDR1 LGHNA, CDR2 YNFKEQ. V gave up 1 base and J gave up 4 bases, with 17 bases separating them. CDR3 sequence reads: CASSQALGRGFYNEQFF. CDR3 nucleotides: TGTGCCAGCAGCCAAGCTCTGGGAAGGGGATTTTACAATGAGCAGTTCTTC.

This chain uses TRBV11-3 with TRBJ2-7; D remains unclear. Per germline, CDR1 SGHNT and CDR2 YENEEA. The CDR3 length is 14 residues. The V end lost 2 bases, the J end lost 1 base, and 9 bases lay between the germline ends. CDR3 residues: CASSLSSTSYEQYF. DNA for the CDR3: TGTGCCAGCAGCTTATCCAGTACGTCCTACGAGCAGTACTTC.

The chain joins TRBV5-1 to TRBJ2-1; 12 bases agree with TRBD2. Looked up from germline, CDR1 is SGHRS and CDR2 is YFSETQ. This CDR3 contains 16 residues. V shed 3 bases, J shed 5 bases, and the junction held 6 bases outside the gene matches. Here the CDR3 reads CASSSSLAGGNNEQFF. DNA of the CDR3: TGCGCCAGCAGCTCCTCACTAGCGGGAGGAAACAATGAGCAGTTCTTC. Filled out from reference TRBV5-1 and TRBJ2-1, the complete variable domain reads KAGVTQTPRYLIKTRGQQVTLSCSPISGHRSVSWYQQTPGQGLQFLFEYFSETQRNKGNFPGRFSGRQFSNSRSEMNVSTLELGDSALYLCASSSSLAGGNNEQFFGPGTRLTVL.

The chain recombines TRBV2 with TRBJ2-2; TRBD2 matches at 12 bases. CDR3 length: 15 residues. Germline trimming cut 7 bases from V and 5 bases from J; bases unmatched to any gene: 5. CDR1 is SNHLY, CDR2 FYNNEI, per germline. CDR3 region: CASKTSGRGTGELFF. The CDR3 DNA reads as TGTGCCAGCAAGACTAGCGGGAGAGGTACCGGGGAGCTGTTTTTT.

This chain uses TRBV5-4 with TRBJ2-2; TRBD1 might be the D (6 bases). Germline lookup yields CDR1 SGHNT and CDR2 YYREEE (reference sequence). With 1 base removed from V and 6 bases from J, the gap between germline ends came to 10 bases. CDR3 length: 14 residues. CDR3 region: CASSLISGAGELFF. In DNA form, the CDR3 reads TGTGCCAGCAGCTTGATATCAGGGGCCGGGGAGCTGTTTTTT.

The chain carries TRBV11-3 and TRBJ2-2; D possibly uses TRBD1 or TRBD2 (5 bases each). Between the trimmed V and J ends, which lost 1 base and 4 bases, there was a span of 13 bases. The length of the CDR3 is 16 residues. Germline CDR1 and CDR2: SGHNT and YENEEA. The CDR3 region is CASSLATGGGTGELFF. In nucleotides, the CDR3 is TGTGCCAGCAGCTTAGCTACAGGAGGCGGCACCGGGGAGCTGTTTTTT. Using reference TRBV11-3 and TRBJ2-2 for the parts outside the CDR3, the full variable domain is EAGVVQSPRYKIIEKKQPVAFWCNPISGHNTLYWYLQNLGQGPELLIRYENEEAVDDSQLPKDRFSAERLKGVDSTLKIQPAELGDSAVYLCASSLATGGGTGELFFGEGSRLTVL.

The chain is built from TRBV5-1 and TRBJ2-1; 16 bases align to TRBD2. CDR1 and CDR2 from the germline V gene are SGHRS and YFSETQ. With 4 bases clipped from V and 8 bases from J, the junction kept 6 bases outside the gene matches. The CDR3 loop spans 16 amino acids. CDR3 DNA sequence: TGCGCCAGCAGCCGGGGACTAGCGGGAGGGGGCGATGAGCAGTTCTTC. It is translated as CASSRGLAGGGDEQFF. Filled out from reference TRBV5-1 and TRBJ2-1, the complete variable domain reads KAGVTQTPRYLIKTRGQQVTLSCSPISGHRSVSWYQQTPGQGLQFLFEYFSETQRNKGNFPGRFSGRQFSNSRSEMNVSTLELGDSALYLCASSRGLAGGGDEQFFGPGTRLTVL.

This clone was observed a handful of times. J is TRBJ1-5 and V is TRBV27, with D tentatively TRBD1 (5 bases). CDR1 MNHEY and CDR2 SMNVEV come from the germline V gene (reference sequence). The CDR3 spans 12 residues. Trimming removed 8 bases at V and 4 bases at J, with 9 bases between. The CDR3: CASRGANQPQHF. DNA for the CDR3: TGTGCCAGCCGAGGGGCGAATCAGCCCCAGCATTTT.

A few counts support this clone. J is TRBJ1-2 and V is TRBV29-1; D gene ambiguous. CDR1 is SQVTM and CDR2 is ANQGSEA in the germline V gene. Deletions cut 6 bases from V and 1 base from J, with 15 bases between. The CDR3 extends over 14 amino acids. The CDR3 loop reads CSVGETNFNYGYTF. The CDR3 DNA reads TGCAGCGTCGGGGAAACCAATTTTAACTATGGCTACACCTTC.

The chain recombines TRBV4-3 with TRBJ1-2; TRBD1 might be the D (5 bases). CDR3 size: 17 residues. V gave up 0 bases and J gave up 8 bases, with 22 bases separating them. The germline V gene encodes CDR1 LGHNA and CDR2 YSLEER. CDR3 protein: CASSQDRVGGGKGGYTF. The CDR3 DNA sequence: TGCGCCAGCAGCCAAGATCGGGTTGGCGGGGGGAAGGGAGGCTACACCTTC.

The CDR3 is CASSSLGRLNYGYTF. The CDR3 DNA follows: TGTGCCAGCAGCTCCCTCGGCAGGCTTAACTATGGCTACACCTTC. V usage is TRBV2 and J usage is TRBJ1-2; D is unresolved. CDR1 and CDR2 (germline): SNHLY, FYNNEI. The CDR3 has 15 amino acids. V shed 6 bases and J shed 1 base, with 15 bases lying between them. The full variable domain, completed using reference TRBV2 and TRBJ1-2, is EPEVTQTPSHQVTQMGQEVILRCVPISNHLYFYWYRQILGQKVEFLVSFYNNEISEKSEIFDDQFSVERPDGSNFTLKIRSTKLEDSAMYFCASSSLGRLNYGYTFGSGTRLTVV.

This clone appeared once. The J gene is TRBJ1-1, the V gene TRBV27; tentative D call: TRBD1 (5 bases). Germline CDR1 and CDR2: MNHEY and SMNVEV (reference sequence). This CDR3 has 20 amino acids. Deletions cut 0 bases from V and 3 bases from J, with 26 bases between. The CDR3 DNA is TGTGCCAGCAGTTTATCGCCGAAGGTAGGCCCCTCAGGGCGGCACACTGAAGCTTTCTTT. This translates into CASSLSPKVGPSGRHTEAFF.

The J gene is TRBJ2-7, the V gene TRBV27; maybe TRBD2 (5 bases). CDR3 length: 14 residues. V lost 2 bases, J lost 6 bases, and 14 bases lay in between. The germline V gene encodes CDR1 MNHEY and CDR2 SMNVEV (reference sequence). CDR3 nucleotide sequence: TGTGCCAGCAGTTTAGGACTCCTCGGTAGCGAGCAGTACTTC. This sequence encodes CASSLGLLGSEQYF.

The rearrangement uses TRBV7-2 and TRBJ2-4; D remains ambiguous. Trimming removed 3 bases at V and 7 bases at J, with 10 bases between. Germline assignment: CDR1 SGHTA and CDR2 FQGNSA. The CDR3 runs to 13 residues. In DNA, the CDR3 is TGTGCCAGCAGCTTTCGGACCGGTAACATTCAGTACTTC. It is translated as CASSFRTGNIQYF. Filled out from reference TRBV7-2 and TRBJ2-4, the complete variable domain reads GAGVSQSPSNKVTEKGKDVELRCDPISGHTALYWYRQSLGQGLEFLIYFQGNSAPDKSGLPSDRFSAERTGGSVSTLTIQRTQQEDSAVYLCASSFRTGNIQYFGAGTRLSVL.

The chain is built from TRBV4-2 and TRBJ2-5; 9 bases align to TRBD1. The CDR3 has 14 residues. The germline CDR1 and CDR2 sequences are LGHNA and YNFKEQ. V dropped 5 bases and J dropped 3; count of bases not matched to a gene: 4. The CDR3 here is CASSSGTGKETQYF. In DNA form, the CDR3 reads TGTGCCAGCAGCTCAGGGACAGGGAAAGAGACCCAGTACTTC.

In nucleotides, the CDR3 is TGCAGCGTTCACGATCCTGGGGCGTCTATCAACACCATATATTTT. It is translated as CSVHDPGASINTIYF. V usage is TRBV29-1 and J usage is TRBJ1-3; D might be TRBD1 (5 bases). This CDR3 has 15 amino acids. The germline V and J ends were trimmed by 5 bases and 7 bases, with 21 bases remaining between them. The germline CDR1 and CDR2 sequences are SQVTM and ANQGSEA. Combining the CDR3 with reference TRBV29-1 and TRBJ1-3 gives the whole variable domain SAVISQKPSRDICQRGTSLTIQCQVDSQVTMMFWYRQQPGQSLTLIATANQGSEATYESGFVIDKFPISRPNLTFSTLTVSNMSPEDSSIYLCSVHDPGASINTIYFGEGSWLTVV.

CDR3 coding DNA: TGTGCCAGCAGAATTCTAAAGTACGATGAGCAGTTCTTC. This gives the protein CASRILKYDEQFF. The rearrangement joins TRBV2 to TRBJ2-1; no reliable D call. Trimming took 6 bases from V and 8 from J, leaving 14 bases between them. Germline V gene sequence: CDR1 SNHLY, CDR2 FYNNEI. This CDR3 is 13 amino acids long.

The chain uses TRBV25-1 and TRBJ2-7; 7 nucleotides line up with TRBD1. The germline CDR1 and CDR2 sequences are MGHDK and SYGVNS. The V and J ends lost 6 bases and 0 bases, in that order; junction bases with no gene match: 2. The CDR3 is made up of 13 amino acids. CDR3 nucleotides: TGTGCCAGCAGCCGGGACAGCTCCTACGAGCAGTACTTC. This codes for CASSRDSSYEQYF.

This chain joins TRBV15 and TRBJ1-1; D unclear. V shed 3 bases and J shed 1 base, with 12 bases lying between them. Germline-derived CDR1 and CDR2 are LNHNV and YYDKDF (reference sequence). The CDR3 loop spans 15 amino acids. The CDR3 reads CATSSLGPSNTEAFF. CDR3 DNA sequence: TGTGCCACCAGCAGTCTAGGCCCGTCGAACACTGAAGCTTTCTTT.

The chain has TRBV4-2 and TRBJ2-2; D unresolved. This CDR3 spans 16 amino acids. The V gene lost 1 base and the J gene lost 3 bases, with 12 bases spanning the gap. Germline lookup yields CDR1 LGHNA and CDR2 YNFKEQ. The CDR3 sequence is CASSQVARIDTGELFF. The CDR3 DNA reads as TGTGCCAGCAGCCAAGTTGCTAGAATCGACACCGGGGAGCTGTTTTTT.

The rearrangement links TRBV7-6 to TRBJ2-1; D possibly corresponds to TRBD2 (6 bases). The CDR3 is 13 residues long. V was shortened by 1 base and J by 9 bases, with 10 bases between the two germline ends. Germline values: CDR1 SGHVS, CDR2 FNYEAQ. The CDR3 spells CASSLGRATEQFF. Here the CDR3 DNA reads TGTGCCAGCAGCTTAGGGAGGGCCACTGAGCAGTTCTTC.

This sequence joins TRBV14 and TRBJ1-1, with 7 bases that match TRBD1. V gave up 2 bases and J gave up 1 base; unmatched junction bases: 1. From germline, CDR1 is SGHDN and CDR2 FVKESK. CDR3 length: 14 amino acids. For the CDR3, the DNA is TGTGCCAGCAGCCAATCAGGGGGGAACACTGAAGCTTTCTTT. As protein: CASSQSGGNTEAFF.

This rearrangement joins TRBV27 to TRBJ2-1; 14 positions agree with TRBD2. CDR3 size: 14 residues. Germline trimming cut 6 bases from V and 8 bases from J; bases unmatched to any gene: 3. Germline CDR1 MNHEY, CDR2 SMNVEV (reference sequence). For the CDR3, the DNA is TGTGCCAGCAGGGGACTAGCGGGAGTTTATGAGCAGTTCTTC. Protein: CASRGLAGVYEQFF.

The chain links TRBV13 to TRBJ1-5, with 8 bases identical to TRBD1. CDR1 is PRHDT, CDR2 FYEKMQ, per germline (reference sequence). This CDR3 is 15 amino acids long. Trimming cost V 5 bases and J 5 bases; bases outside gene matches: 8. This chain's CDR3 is CASSRQGFGDQPQHF. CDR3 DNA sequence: TGTGCCAGCAGCCGACAGGGGTTTGGTGATCAGCCCCAGCATTTT.